The present TCR beta chain was sequenced within a study of blood T cell repertoires in COVID-19. Whole-study context: Samples representing acute and convalescent COVID-19 were sourced from the United States, Italy and Spain. The analysed material was cDNA or gDNA that came from T cells, B-cell-depleted T cells, or PBMCs.

Seattle-derived patients entered the study during active infection and were followed longitudinally. The germline V gene has CDR1 ENHRY and CDR2 SYGVKD. This CDR3 contains 15 residues. After removal of 6 bases from V and 4 bases from J, the junction contained 9 bases not matched to a gene. In the original processing: For nucleated cells, counts were estimated from reference gene primer amplification. Clones were read by immunoSEQ multiplex PCR, and TCRdb kept only the in-frame ones, dropping some. V and J calls and clone size come straight from that table; D and trimming were deduced from the DNA. This table holds 140,000 to 150,000 clones, 88% found once.

V is TRBV10-3 and J is TRBJ2-1; 7 bases align to TRBD1. Sequencing was carried out using peripheral blood. This sequence was found in a human donor with COVID-19, enrolled during active disease. The donor label of this sample is uncertain. Here the CDR3 reads CAIRPGQDPYNEQFF. The CDR3 DNA reads as TGTGCCATCAGACCAGGACAGGACCCTTACAATGAGCAGTTCTTC.